The rows below give T cell receptor beta chains drawn from one sample of a study of blood T cell repertoires in COVID-19. Data came from immunoSEQ multiplex PCR; TCRdb stores just in-frame clones and leaves some out. Among 150,000 to 200,000 clones listed, under 85% were seen once. Sequencing was carried out using peripheral blood. The source is a man between 60 and 75 years old with active or convalescent COVID-19. CDR3s include the opening cysteine and the closing phenylalanine or tryptophan. D genes are given only for firm matches. Clone sizes are given selectively: once, few, many, or a class where the clone is expanded.

d_call j_call v_call clone_size cdr3_aa cdr3_nt
TRBD2 TRBJ2-3 TRBV5-4 - CASSPGTSGRPDTQYF TGTGCCAGCAGCCCCGGGACTAGCGGGAGGCCAGATACGCAGTATTTT
- TRBJ2-3 TRBV9 - CASSVATEPGDTQYF TGTGCCAGCAGCGTGGCCACGGAGCCCGGGGATACGCAGTATTTT
TRBD2 TRBJ2-1 TRBV7-9 - CASSLVAGFDEQFF TGTGCCAGCAGCTTAGTAGCGGGATTCGATGAGCAGTTCTTC
- TRBJ2-7 TRBV7-2 - CASSSPPLEQYF TGTGCCAGCAGCTCCCCCCCCCTAGAGCAGTACTTC
- TRBJ2-7 TRBV24-1 - CATSSGYEQYF TGTGCCACCAGTAGCGGATACGAGCAGTACTTC
TRBD2 TRBJ2-2 TRBV5-1 - CASKGDGRSTGELFF TGCGCCAGCAAGGGTGACGGGAGGAGCACCGGGGAGCTGTTTTTT
TRBD2 TRBJ2-3 TRBV7-3 - CASSLGLAGGPDTQYF TGTGCCAGCAGCTTAGGACTAGCGGGAGGTCCAGATACGCAGTATTTT
TRBD1 TRBJ1-4 TRBV7-8 - CASSLVRGTNEKLFF TGTGCCAGCAGCTTAGTCAGGGGGACGAATGAAAAACTGTTTTTT
TRBD2 TRBJ2-5 TRBV6-2/TRBV6-3 few CASSYPLWTSGENVQETQYF TGTGCCAGCAGTTACCCTTTGTGGACTAGCGGGGAGAATGTCCAAGAGACCCAGTACTTC
- TRBJ2-7 TRBV18 once CASSPNREPEQYF TGTGCCAGCTCACCAAACAGGGAACCCGAGCAGTACTTC
- TRBJ2-5 TRBV5-1 - CASSPTGYQETQYF TGCGCCAGCAGCCCCACAGGGTACCAAGAGACCCAGTACTTC
TRBD2 TRBJ2-7 TRBV5-1 - CASSPGLAPYEQYF TGCGCCAGCAGTCCAGGACTAGCGCCTTACGAGCAGTACTTC
TRBD2 TRBJ2-1 TRBV6-2/TRBV6-3 - CASSSRAGGNNEQFF TGTGCCAGCAGTTCCCGAGCGGGAGGGAACAATGAGCAGTTCTTC
- TRBJ2-3 TRBV5-1 - CASSLGIAAGTQYF TGCGCCAGCAGCTTGGGTATCGCGGCTGGTACGCAGTATTTT
- TRBJ1-2 TRBV2 - CASSVGDYGYTF TGTGCCAGCAGTGTCGGGGACTATGGCTACACCTTC
TRBD1 TRBJ2-5 TRBV7-2 - CASSLGTGERETQYF TGTGCCAGCAGCCTCGGGACAGGGGAACGAGAGACCCAGTACTTC
- TRBJ1-2 TRBV6-5 - CASRDTRGGYTF TGTGCCAGCAGGGATACACGGGGTGGCTACACCTTC
TRBD2 TRBJ2-3 TRBV28 - CASSFGRELGGDTQYF TGTGCCAGCAGTTTTGGGCGGGAGCTTGGGGGGGATACGCAGTATTTT
TRBD1 TRBJ1-2 TRBV30 - CAWRGQETLYGYTF TGTGCCTGGAGAGGACAGGAGACACTCTATGGCTACACCTTC
- TRBJ1-2 TRBV4-2 - CASSQAEGTNYGYTF TGTGCCAGCAGCCAGGCTGAGGGCACCAACTATGGCTACACCTTC
TRBD1 TRBJ1-6 TRBV7-9 many CASMTGTGASPLHF TGTGCCAGCATGACCGGGACAGGGGCTTCACCCCTCCACTTT
TRBD2 TRBJ2-3 TRBV6-5 - CASRLAGRTDTQYF TGTGCCAGCAGACTAGCGGGTCGGACGGATACGCAGTATTTT
TRBD1 TRBJ2-5 TRBV6-1 - CASSEANRGTQYF TGTGCCAGCAGTGAAGCAAACAGGGGGACCCAGTACTTC
TRBD2 TRBJ2-5 TRBV3-1/TRBV3-2 - CASSQDREGAGTQYF TGTGCCAGCAGCCAAGATCGGGAGGGAGCCGGGACCCAGTACTTC
- TRBJ2-7 TRBV5-1 - CASSLSRQRSSYEQYF TGCGCCAGCAGCTTGTCAAGGCAGCGGAGCTCCTACGAGCAGTACTTC
- TRBJ2-3 TRBV7-6 - CASSSPGGLGTDTQYF TGTGCCAGCAGCTCCCCAGGGGGACTTGGCACAGATACGCAGTATTTT
- TRBJ2-1 TRBV14 - CASSQEFFSEQFF TGTGCCAGCAGCCAAGAATTTTTCTCTGAGCAGTTCTTC
TRBD2 TRBJ2-1 TRBV5-1 - CASSLVPSGAYNEQFF TGCGCCAGCAGCTTGGTCCCTAGCGGGGCCTACAATGAGCAGTTCTTC
TRBD1 TRBJ1-4 TRBV5-1 - CASRWTGGDEKLFF TGCGCCAGCAGATGGACAGGGGGCGACGAAAAACTGTTTTTT
- TRBJ1-2 TRBV7-9 - CASTLDPRGDYGYTF TGTGCCAGCACCCTAGACCCACGCGGAGACTATGGCTACACCTTC
- TRBJ1-4 TRBV7-2 - CASSWMTGPNEKLFF TGTGCCAGCAGCTGGATGACAGGACCTAATGAAAAACTGTTTTTT
TRBD2 TRBJ2-2 TRBV13 few CASSLGLAGGTRELFF TGTGCCAGCAGCCTAGGACTAGCGGGAGGGACCAGGGAGCTGTTTTTT
TRBD1 TRBJ1-2 TRBV7-2 few CASSSGTGASGYTF TGTGCCAGCAGCTCCGGGACAGGGGCCAGTGGCTACACCTTC
TRBD1 TRBJ1-5 TRBV19 - CASSIRDRGTQPQHF TGTGCCAGTAGTATTCGGGACAGGGGAACGCAGCCCCAGCATTTT
TRBD2 TRBJ2-7 TRBV15 once CATSRGGDYEQYF TGTGCCACCAGCAGGGGGGGGGACTACGAGCAGTACTTC
- TRBJ1-4 TRBV2 - CASSPDQGKLFF TGTGCCAGCAGTCCCGACCAGGGAAAACTGTTTTTT
- TRBJ2-2 TRBV7-6 - CASSQFSRGPGELFF TGTGCCAGCAGCCAATTTAGTAGGGGTCCCGGGGAGCTGTTTTTT
TRBD2 TRBJ2-1 TRBV5-1 - CASSGLQREYNEQFF TGCGCCAGCAGCGGACTACAGCGGGAGTACAATGAGCAGTTCTTC
TRBD2 TRBJ2-5 TRBV10-3 - CAISQREGLGQETQYF TGTGCCATCAGCCAGCGGGAGGGATTAGGCCAAGAGACCCAGTACTTC
- TRBJ2-1 TRBV25-1 many CASSSQGGEQFF TGTGCCAGCAGTTCACAGGGTGGTGAGCAGTTCTTC
TRBD1 TRBJ2-1 TRBV18 - CASAGTGDQVEQFF TGTGCCAGCGCGGGGACAGGCGACCAGGTTGAGCAGTTCTTC
- TRBJ2-7 TRBV19 - CATRGGGQAVYEQYF TGTGCCACTAGAGGGGGGGGACAGGCGGTCTACGAGCAGTACTTC
- TRBJ2-5 TRBV7-3 few CASSPGRGATQYF TGTGCCAGCAGCCCAGGCCGGGGGGCGACCCAGTACTTC
- TRBJ1-1 TRBV6-5 - CASSLRGGKNTEAFF TGTGCCAGCAGTCTCCGAGGCGGGAAGAACACTGAAGCTTTCTTT
- TRBJ2-2 TRBV7-2 - CASSDRTRNTGELFF TGTGCCAGCAGCGACCGAACTAGAAACACCGGGGAGCTGTTTTTT
- TRBJ2-2 TRBV20-1 - CSASLLSGELFF TGCAGTGCCAGTCTTCTGAGCGGGGAGCTGTTTTTT
- TRBJ2-1 TRBV9 once CASSVSFGRSSYNEQFF TGTGCCAGCAGCGTATCCTTCGGAAGGAGCTCCTACAATGAGCAGTTCTTC
- TRBJ1-1 TRBV7-3 - CASSGDARRGAFF TGTGCCAGCAGCGGGGACGCACGCCGGGGGGCTTTCTTT
- TRBJ1-2 TRBV30 few CAWSVTRTNYGYTF TGTGCCTGGAGTGTAACCAGAACTAACTATGGCTACACCTTC
TRBD2 TRBJ2-7 TRBV27 few CASSPPGLVGQYF TGTGCCAGCAGTCCTCCGGGACTAGTGGGGCAGTACTTC
- TRBJ1-3 TRBV27 - CASSLSSPVSGNTIYF TGTGCCAGCAGTTTATCGTCCCCGGTGTCTGGAAACACCATATATTTT
- TRBJ2-1 TRBV11-2 once CASSSGRGAYNEQFF TGTGCCAGCAGCTCGGGACGGGGGGCGTACAATGAGCAGTTCTTC
TRBD1 TRBJ2-2 TRBV19 - CASSIRGGQTNTGELFF TGTGCCAGTAGTATCAGAGGGGGACAGACGAACACCGGGGAGCTGTTTTTT
- TRBJ2-1 TRBV7-8 few CASSLARAREQFF TGTGCCAGCAGCTTAGCGAGGGCACGGGAGCAGTTCTTC
TRBD2 TRBJ2-1 TRBV29-1 - CSVGGTSGYNEQFF TGCAGCGTTGGGGGGACTAGCGGTTACAATGAGCAGTTCTTC